This T cell receptor (beta chain) was sequenced during a study of cytomegalovirus exposure and HLA in healthy donors. Sequenced by immunoSEQ multiplex PCR; TCRdb stores in-frame clones only, minus some. Of 250,000 to 400,000 clones detected, roughly 86% appear once; the ten largest clones hold about 0.96%. This CDR3 has 15 residues. In germline, CDR1 is KGHSH, CDR2 LQKENI. Trimming pared 1 base from V and 3 bases from J, leaving 12 bases between. The source material was PBMCs. The receptor's source is a man under 40 in good health and CMV-seronegative. The chain carries TRBV18 and TRBJ2-5, with no clear D. CDR3 in DNA: TGTGCCAGCTCACCACTGGCCATCTTAAAAGAGACCCAGTACTTC. Its protein is CASSPLAILKETQYF.